Each of the 22 T cell receptor beta chains below was sequenced from the same sample in a study of CD4 T cells in lung cancer. The protocol was immunoSEQ multiplex PCR, while the TCRdb copy is restricted to in-frame clones and leaves out a portion. The sample lists approximately 9,300 clones, around three fifths seen once, with 15% to 19% in the top ten. The lung tissue was taken at least 3 cm from the tumor in the same resection. The specimen sequenced was normal lung tissue taken away from the tumor. The receptors come from a man between 60 and 70 years old with non-small cell lung cancer.

V and J are TRBV6-5 and TRBJ1-5; 11 positions agree with TRBD1. CDR1 and CDR2 from the germline V gene are MNHEY and SVGAGI. The CDR3 sequence is 16 residues long. With V trimmed by 2 bases and J by 4 bases, 4 bases remained unmatched. The CDR3 bases are TGTGCCAGCAGTTACGGGACAGGGGGTGATAATCAGCCCCAGCATTTT. This sequence encodes CASSYGTGGDNQPQHF.

This clone was picked up one time. Germline and junction disagree at one end, which may indicate a read error. The chain couples TRBV9 to TRBJ2-2, with a possible D match to TRBD1 (5 bases). The CDR3 length is 15 residues. CDR1 and CDR2 from the germline V gene are SGDLS and YYNGEE. DNA of the CDR3: TGTGCCAGCAGCGCTCGGGCAGGGAACATCGGGGAGCTGTTTTTT. This translates into CASSARAGNIGELFF.

This clone was detected a few times. The chain joins TRBV5-5 to TRBJ2-5, with D perhaps TRBD1 (5 bases). The CDR3 totals 17 residues. Germline V gives CDR1 SGHKS, CDR2 YYEKEE (reference sequence). V lost 1 base and J lost 2, with 18 bases in between. The CDR3 DNA sequence: TGTGCCAGCAGCTTGTCTCTAAGGGGCGCCGGGCAAGAGACCCAGTACTTC. Amino acids: CASSLSLRGAGQETQYF.

The chain is built from TRBV18 and TRBJ2-7; 9 bases map to TRBD1. Looked up from germline, CDR1 is KGHSH and CDR2 is LQKENI. The CDR3 consists of 14 residues. With V trimmed by 5 bases and J by 6 bases, 8 bases remained unmatched. CDR3 in amino acids: CASSTGTGSGEQYF. CDR3 DNA sequence: TGTGCCAGCTCAACCGGGACAGGGTCAGGCGAGCAGTACTTC.

The chain joins TRBV4-2 to TRBJ2-3; 16 bases align to TRBD2. CDR3 size: 18 residues. CDR1 LGHNA and CDR2 YNFKEQ come from the germline V gene. V shed 4 bases and J 2 bases; nucleotides not matched to a gene: 6. The CDR3 loop is CASSRGTSGRGVTDTQYF. The CDR3 nucleotides are TGTGCCAGCAGCCGCGGGACTAGCGGGAGGGGGGTCACAGATACGCAGTATTTT.

V usage is TRBV5-6 and J usage is TRBJ1-3; 7 bases line up with TRBD1. The germline V gene encodes CDR1 SGHDT and CDR2 YYEEEE. Losses at the gene ends were 0 bases for V and 2 bases for J; bases not matched to a gene: 5. This CDR3 contains 16 residues. The CDR3 DNA follows: TGTGCCAGCAGCTTGGTTTCGGGGACAGCTGGAAACACCATATATTTT. It translates to CASSLVSGTAGNTIYF.

The V and J genes are TRBV10-1 and TRBJ2-7; TRBD2 agrees at 10 bases. The CDR3 spans 15 residues. Germline lookup yields CDR1 WNHNN and CDR2 SYGVQD (reference sequence). J lost 2 bases, V lost 4 bases, and 5 bases had no gene match. The CDR3 DNA is TGCGCCAGCAGTGGTCGACTAGCGGGCACCTACGAGCAGTACTTC. The encoded protein is CASSGRLAGTYEQYF.

In its sample, this clone was seen a few times. Germline and junction disagree at one end, which may indicate a read error. This chain uses TRBV10-3 with TRBJ1-1; 7 nucleotides align to TRBD1. The length of the CDR3 is 14 residues. Per the germline V gene, CDR1 is ENHRY and CDR2 is SYGVKD. CDR3 nucleotide sequence: TGTGCCAGCAGTTACGGGGACAGAGTCACTGAAGCTTTCTTT. Translation: CASSYGDRVTEAFF.

This chain connects TRBV11-2 to TRBJ1-5; D is ambiguous. The ends were cut back, 0 bases at V and 3 bases at J, with 9 bases in the middle. The CDR3 runs 15 residues. Germline CDR1 SGHAT, CDR2 FQNNGV. As DNA, the CDR3 is TGTGCCAGCAGCTTAGAGGCGGGGTTCAATCAGCCCCAGCATTTT. As protein: CASSLEAGFNQPQHF.

A few counts support this clone. The gene calls are TRBV2 and TRBJ2-7; 8 nucleotides match TRBD2. The germline CDR1 and CDR2 sequences are SNHLY and FYNNEI. The CDR3 totals 14 residues. The V segment lost 7 bases and the J segment 8 bases; nucleotides outside the gene matches: 13. The CDR3 DNA reads as TGTGCCAGCATCCTAGAGGGACTAGAGTCGAAGCAGTACTTC. It translates to CASILEGLESKQYF.

The V gene is TRBV6-5, the J gene TRBJ2-7; 8 positions match TRBD1. Per the germline V gene, CDR1 is MNHEY and CDR2 is SVGAGI. CDR3 size: 15 residues. The trim removed 6 bases at V and 7 bases at J, leaving 14 bases unmatched. CDR3 region: CASRGAATGGREQYV. The CDR3 DNA sequence: TGTGCCAGCAGGGGGGCGGCCACAGGGGGTCGGGAGCAGTACGTC.

In DNA, the CDR3 is TGTGCCAGCTCACTATTAGGGGTAGGGCTAGCGGGGCACAATGAGCAGTTCTTC. It encodes CASSLLGVGLAGHNEQFF. The chain has TRBV18 and TRBJ2-1; 9 bases are shared with TRBD2. The CDR3 extends over 18 amino acids. The V gene end was trimmed by 4 bases and the J gene end by 5 bases; junction bases not matched to a gene: 15. CDR1 is KGHSH and CDR2 is LQKENI in the germline V gene.

The chain uses TRBV10-3 and TRBJ1-2, with 7 bases fitting TRBD1. V shed 6 bases and J 7 bases; nucleotides not matched to a gene: 8. Germline assignment: CDR1 ENHRY and CDR2 SYGVKD. CDR3 length: 13 residues. CDR3 in DNA: TGTGCCATCAGAGACAGGGAGGCGGTTGGCTACACCTTC. Translated: CAIRDREAVGYTF.

V gene TRBV27 combines with J gene TRBJ2-1; possibly TRBD1 for D (6 bases). The V end lost 5 bases, the J end lost 8 bases, and 13 bases lay between the germline ends. This CDR3 spans 13 amino acids. The germline V gene encodes CDR1 MNHEY and CDR2 SMNVEV (reference sequence). CDR3 DNA: TGTGCCAGCAGTAACAGGGCACATGATGAGCAGTTCTTC. Translating gives CASSNRAHDEQFF.

The rearrangement links TRBV19 to TRBJ1-3; 8 nucleotides match TRBD1. The germline CDR1 and CDR2 sequences are LNHDA and SQIVND (reference sequence). J gave up 0 bases and V 3 bases, and 7 bases lay outside the gene matches. This CDR3 has 17 amino acids. The CDR3 DNA follows: TGTGCCAGTAGTATCACCGGGACAGGCAACTCTGGAAACACCATATATTTT. Translating it yields CASSITGTGNSGNTIYF.

The chain joins TRBV7-9 to TRBJ2-7; D is perhaps TRBD2 (5 bases). Trimming cost V 0 bases and J 3 bases, with 12 bases left between them. Germline-derived CDR1 and CDR2 are SEHNR and FQNEAQ (reference sequence). CDR3 length equals 15 residues. CDR3 bases: TGTGCCAGCAGCTTAGCTCGGGATACTGACTACGAGCAGTACTTC. This translates into CASSLARDTDYEQYF.

This chain connects TRBV10-1 to TRBJ2-3; 7 nucleotides line up with TRBD1. Per the germline V gene, CDR1 is WNHNN and CDR2 is SYGVQD (reference sequence). Losses at the gene ends were 6 bases for V and 2 bases for J; bases not matched to a gene: 5. The CDR3 has 14 residues. The DNA of the CDR3 is TGCGCCAGCAGCCGGGACAGCCCCACAGATACGCAGTATTTT. It encodes CASSRDSPTDTQYF.

This clone was detected only a few times. The chain has TRBV6-6 and TRBJ1-2; 9 nucleotides line up with TRBD1. CDR3 size: 15 residues. Unmatched junction bases numbered 2, after V lost 2 bases and J lost 1 base. Germline V gene lookup returns CDR1 MNHNY and CDR2 SVGAGI (reference sequence). This CDR3 reads CASSYAGQGNYGYTF. CDR3 nucleotide sequence: TGTGCCAGCAGTTACGCGGGACAGGGTAACTATGGCTACACCTTC.

The V gene is TRBV4-1, the J gene TRBJ1-6; 9 bases align to TRBD1. CDR1 MGHRA and CDR2 YSYEKL come from the germline V gene. The CDR3 is 15 amino acids. With 1 base clipped from V and 9 bases from J, the junction kept 4 bases outside the gene matches. The CDR3 DNA follows: TGCGCCAGCAGCCAAGGGGGGGACAGGGCTTCACCCCTCCACTTT. Residues: CASSQGGDRASPLHF.

The chain couples TRBV6-5 to TRBJ2-2; tentatively, D is TRBD2 (5 bases). Germline-derived CDR1 and CDR2 are MNHEY and SVGAGI. The CDR3 loop spans 15 amino acids. V gave up 6 bases and J gave up 1 base, with 12 bases separating them. CDR3 in amino acids: CASRPLAGNTGELFF. DNA for the CDR3: TGTGCCAGCAGGCCTCTAGCAGGGAACACCGGGGAGCTGTTTTTT.

The rearrangement links TRBV19 to TRBJ2-1, with TRBD1 as a possible D gene (6 bases). The V gene's germline CDR1 is LNHDA and CDR2 SQIVND (reference sequence). Between the trimmed V and J ends, which lost 1 base and 4 bases, there was a span of 8 bases. The CDR3 contains 14 residues. CDR3 nucleotides: TGTGCCAGTAGTATAGGGACAGAGTACAATGAGCAGTTCTTC. This encodes CASSIGTEYNEQFF.

The rearrangement joins TRBV6-1 to TRBJ2-7; no definite D call. With 4 bases removed from V and 6 bases from J, the gap between germline ends came to 13 bases. The length of the CDR3 is 13 residues. Germline CDR1 and CDR2: MNHNS and SASEGT. CDR3 nucleotide sequence: TGTGCCAGCAGTGCACAGATTCATGGCGAGCAGTACGTC. Its protein is CASSAQIHGEQYV.